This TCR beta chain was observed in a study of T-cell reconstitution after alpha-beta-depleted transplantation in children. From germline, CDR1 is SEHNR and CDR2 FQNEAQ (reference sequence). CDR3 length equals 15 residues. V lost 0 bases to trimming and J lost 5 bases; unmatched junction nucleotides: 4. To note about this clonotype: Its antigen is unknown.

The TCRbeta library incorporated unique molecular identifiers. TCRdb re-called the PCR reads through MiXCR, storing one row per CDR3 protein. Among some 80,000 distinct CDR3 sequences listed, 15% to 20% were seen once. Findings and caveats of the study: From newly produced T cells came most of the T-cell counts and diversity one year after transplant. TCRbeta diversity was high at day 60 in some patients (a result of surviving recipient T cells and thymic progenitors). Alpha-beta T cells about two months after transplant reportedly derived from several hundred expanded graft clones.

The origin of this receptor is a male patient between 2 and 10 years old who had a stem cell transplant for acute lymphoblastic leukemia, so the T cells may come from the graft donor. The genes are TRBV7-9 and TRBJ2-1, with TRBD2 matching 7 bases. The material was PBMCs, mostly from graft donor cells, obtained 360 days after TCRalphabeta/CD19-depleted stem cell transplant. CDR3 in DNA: TGTGCCAGCAGCTTAGCGGGAGGGCTAAACAATGAGCAGTTCTTC. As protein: CASSLAGGLNNEQFF.